The 13 T cell receptor beta chains presented below share a single source sample, sequenced in a study of CD8 T cells in Susac syndrome. cDNA came from roughly 0.5 to 1 ug RNA primed by random hexamers. TCRdb processed the immunoSEQ multiplex PCR reads anew with MiXCR; each CDR3 protein has one entry. This table has around 200,000 distinct CDR3 sequences, around 93% appearing once. Sequencing input: CD4+ T cells from PBMCs. All receptors come from a human donor with multiple sclerosis.

The chain joins TRBV7-9 to TRBJ2-5; D unclear. Germline V CDR1 and CDR2: SEHNR, FQNEAQ (reference sequence). This CDR3 is 17 amino acids long. Trimming shortened V by 4 bases and J by 2 bases, and 20 bases separated the two germline ends. CDR3 residues: CASSSPRAAPLQETQYF. The DNA of the CDR3 is TGTGCCAGCAGCTCCCCTCGGGCAGCGCCCTTGCAAGAGACCCAGTACTTC.

This clonotype was observed once. The chain recombines TRBV10-2 with TRBJ2-5; TRBD2 matches at 7 bases. CDR1 and CDR2 (germline): WSHSY, SAAADI. V trimming: 6 bases; J trimming: 5 bases; junction bases outside the gene matches: 6. The CDR3 runs to 13 residues. This CDR3 is CASRRGVLETQYF. The CDR3 DNA is TGCGCCAGCAGACGGGGGGTCTTGGAGACCCAGTACTTC.

The V gene is TRBV30, the J gene TRBJ2-1; TRBD2 matches 10 bases. CDR1 is GTSNPN and CDR2 is SVGIG in the germline V gene (reference sequence). The CDR3 totals 15 residues. Trimming took 1 base from V and 7 from J; bases not matched to a gene: 7. CDR3 coding DNA: TGTGCCTGGAGTGAAGCGGGGGGGCTGGGTAATGAGCAGTTCTTC. Residues: CAWSEAGGLGNEQFF.

V usage is TRBV7-9 and J usage is TRBJ2-6; no clear D. In germline, CDR1 is SEHNR, CDR2 FQNEAQ (reference sequence). The V and J ends lost 6 bases and 13 bases respectively, with 13 bases between them. This CDR3 spans 12 amino acids. CDR3: CASSPQTGVLTF. Here the CDR3 DNA reads TGTGCCAGCAGTCCCCAGACTGGGGTCCTGACTTTC. The whole variable domain, remainder taken from reference TRBV7-9 and TRBJ2-6, is DTGVSQNPRHKITKRGQNVTFRCDPISEHNRLYWYRQTLGQGPEFLTYFQNEAQLEKSRLLSDRFSAERPKGSFSTLEIQRTEQGDSAMYLCASSPQTGVLTFGAGSRLTVL.

The V call is TRBV20-1, the J call TRBJ1-4, with 7 bases lining up with TRBD1. With 6 bases clipped from V and 5 bases from J, the junction kept 6 bases outside the gene matches. The CDR3 loop spans 13 amino acids. Germline CDR1 and CDR2: DFQATT and SNEGSKA (reference sequence). The CDR3 here is CSAQPGGNEKLFF. In DNA, the CDR3 is TGCAGTGCCCAACCAGGGGGGAATGAAAAACTGTTTTTT.

The sample holds a few counts of this clonotype. The rearrangement joins TRBV28 to TRBJ1-2; 8 nucleotides align to TRBD1. From germline, CDR1 is MDHEN and CDR2 SYDVKM. This CDR3 is 14 amino acids long. V was clipped by 6 bases and J by 1 base; unmatched bases: 4. The CDR3 loop is CASSPDRGNYGYTF. For the CDR3, the DNA is TGTGCCAGCAGCCCTGACAGGGGTAACTATGGCTACACCTTC.

This sequence joins TRBV10-2 and TRBJ1-2, with 7 nucleotides matching TRBD1. Germline V gene lookup returns CDR1 WSHSY and CDR2 SAAADI. This CDR3 is built from 14 residues. Unmatched junction bases numbered 11, after V lost 6 bases and J lost 7 bases. The CDR3 protein is CASREPNRGSGYTF. CDR3 coding DNA: TGCGCCAGCAGGGAACCTAACAGGGGTAGTGGCTACACCTTC.

The chain joins TRBV27 to TRBJ2-2; 10 nucleotides line up with TRBD2. The V and J ends lost 5 bases and 0 bases, in that order; junction bases with no gene match: 12. This CDR3 is 19 amino acids long. Germline lookup yields CDR1 MNHEY and CDR2 SMNVEV (reference sequence). The CDR3 region is CASSVVAGGIRANTGELFF. For the CDR3, the DNA is TGTGCCAGCAGTGTGGTAGCGGGGGGCATCCGCGCGAACACCGGGGAGCTGTTTTTT.

This chain connects TRBV29-1 to TRBJ1-1; the D is unclear. The germline gives CDR1 SQVTM, CDR2 ANQGSEA. The CDR3 extends over 12 amino acids. V gave up 4 bases and J gave up 5 bases, with 11 bases separating them. CDR3 sequence reads: CSVASSKTEAFF. The CDR3 region has the DNA TGCAGCGTTGCATCCTCGAAGACTGAAGCTTTCTTT.

V and J are TRBV7-2 and TRBJ1-2, with TRBD1 matching over 9 bases. Germline V CDR1 and CDR2: SGHTA, FQGNSA. The ends lost 10 bases at V and 6 bases at J; junction bases unmatched: 12. The CDR3 is made up of 14 amino acids. The DNA for the CDR3 is TGTGCCACGATAACAGGGGGCGAATTGAATGGCTACACCTTC. Its translation is CATITGGELNGYTF.

J is TRBJ1-6 and V is TRBV7-8; no reliable D call. The CDR3 runs to 16 residues. Trimming cost V 1 base and J 8 bases, with 15 bases left between them. The germline V gene has CDR1 SGHVS and CDR2 FQNEAQ. The CDR3 DNA reads as TGTGCCAGCAGCTTAGGAAGAGGGTTGTCGTATTCACCCCTCCACTTT. It yields the protein CASSLGRGLSYSPLHF.

The J gene is TRBJ2-6, the V gene TRBV5-1; TRBD2 might be the D (5 bases). Germline V gene data show CDR1 as SGHRS and CDR2 as YFSETQ. The CDR3 has 15 residues. V lost 3 bases, J lost 3 bases, and 10 bases lay in between. In DNA form, the CDR3 reads TGCGCCAGCAGCTCTTCGCGGGTTGGGGCCAACGTCCTGACTTTC. Translated: CASSSSRVGANVLTF.

This rearrangement joins TRBV11-1 to TRBJ2-7, with D perhaps TRBD2 (5 bases). Looked up from germline, CDR1 is SGHAT and CDR2 is FQDESV (reference sequence). Trimming left V 4 bases short and J 2 bases short, with 12 bases between. The CDR3 contains 14 residues. CDR3 in amino acids: CASSSTDGAYEQYF. CDR3 in DNA: TGTGCCAGCAGCTCGACGGACGGGGCCTACGAGCAGTACTTC.